This is a list of T cell receptor beta chains from one sample in a study of patients with pleural tuberculosis. TCRdb used MiXCR to reprocess the reads, holding one entry per CDR3 protein. This table holds just under 30,000 distinct CDR3 sequences, over 15% found once. Source material: peripheral blood. The receptor source for this set is a human donor with pleural tuberculosis. CDR3s include the opening cysteine and the closing phenylalanine or tryptophan. A D gene is named only where the DNA matches it firmly. Clone size is given for some rows only: seen once, a few or many times, or a class if the clone is expanded.

>TRBD2|TRBJ2-7|medium-sized|TRBV20-1
CSAEIAGGTYEQYF
TGCAGTGCAGAGATAGCGGGAGGAACCTACGAGCAGTACTTC
>NA|TRBJ2-5|many|TRBV15
CATSRDDPGQETQYF
TGTGCCACCAGCAGAGATGATCCGGGGCAGGAGACCCAGTACTTC
>TRBD1|TRBJ1-6|few|TRBV5-5
CASSLIGQGSYSPLHF
TGTGCCAGCAGCCTTATCGGACAGGGGTCGTATTCACCCCTCCACTTT
>TRBD1|TRBJ2-2|NA|TRBV7-2
CASSLGQGAVGELFF
TGTGCCAGCAGCTTAGGGCAGGGGGCGGTCGGGGAGCTGTTTTTT
>TRBD1|TRBJ2-7|many|TRBV30
CAWNRGLYEQYF
TGTGCCTGGAACAGGGGGCTCTACGAGCAGTACTTC
>NA|TRBJ1-5|many|TRBV3-1
CASSQSGLSNQPQHF
TGTGCCAGCAGCCAGTCAGGGTTAAGCAATCAGCCCCAGCATTTT
>NA|TRBJ1-1|NA|TRBV6-1
CASRQGLNTEAFF
TGTGCCAGCAGACAAGGACTGAACACTGAAGCTTTCTTT
>TRBD1|TRBJ2-6|NA|TRBV12-3/TRBV12-4
CASSSNHGTGPGANVLTF
TGTGCCAGCAGTTCCAACCACGGGACAGGGCCCGGGGCCAACGTCCTGACTTTC
>TRBD2|TRBJ2-1|few|TRBV27
CASRPKPTSGFYNEQFF
TGTGCCAGCAGGCCAAAGCCGACTAGCGGGTTCTACAATGAGCAGTTCTTC
>NA|TRBJ2-7|many|TRBV27
CASRSFHEQYF
TGTGCCAGCAGATCCTTCCACGAGCAGTACTTC
>TRBD2|TRBJ2-5|many|TRBV2
CASSVSGRGRGTQYF
TGTGCCAGCAGTGTTAGCGGGAGGGGAAGAGGGACCCAGTACTTC
>NA|TRBJ2-5|once|TRBV20-1
CSEGALSGAEETQYF
TGCAGTGAGGGCGCGCTATCGGGGGCCGAAGAGACCCAGTACTTC
>TRBD1|TRBJ2-7|NA|TRBV5-4
CASSDRTGSSEQYF
TGTGCCAGCAGCGATCGGACAGGTTCGAGCGAGCAGTACTTC
>TRBD2|TRBJ2-3|many|TRBV7-7
CASSRSGGTDTQYF
TGTGCCAGCAGCCGGAGCGGGGGCACAGATACGCAGTATTTT
>NA|TRBJ2-1|many|TRBV20-1
CSATTGYNEQFF
TGCAGTGCTACGACTGGATACAATGAGCAGTTCTTC
>NA|TRBJ2-5|NA|TRBV5-5
CASSPDSGGPETQYF
TGTGCCAGCAGCCCGGACTCTGGGGGGCCGGAGACCCAGTACTTC
>NA|TRBJ2-5|many|TRBV4-1
CASSQGLSQYF
TGCGCCAGCAGCCAAGGATTATCCCAGTACTTC
>TRBD2|TRBJ2-7|NA|TRBV27
CTSTNRLAGGSYEQYF
TGTACCAGCACCAACCGGCTAGCGGGAGGTTCCTACGAGCAGTACTTC
>NA|TRBJ1-5|many|TRBV5-5
CASRNDPGGNQPQHF
TGTGCCAGCAGGAACGACCCAGGGGGCAATCAGCCCCAGCATTTT
>NA|TRBJ2-5|few|TRBV29-1
CSVVRETQYF
TGCAGCGTTGTCCGTGAGACCCAGTACTTC
>TRBD1|TRBJ1-5|many|TRBV7-2
CASSWDREQPQHF
TGTGCCAGCAGCTGGGACAGAGAACAGCCCCAGCATTTT
>TRBD1|TRBJ1-2|many|TRBV27
CASSPQGLGYGYTF
TGTGCCAGCAGTCCACAGGGGCTCGGCTATGGCTACACCTTC
>NA|TRBJ2-1|NA|TRBV28
CSNTPDRSFYNEQFF
TGTTCCAACACCCCCGACAGGTCCTTCTACAATGAGCAGTTCTTC
>NA|TRBJ1-1|many|TRBV4-3
CASSQVLGANTEAFF
TGCGCCAGCAGCCAAGTTCTCGGAGCGAACACTGAAGCTTTCTTT